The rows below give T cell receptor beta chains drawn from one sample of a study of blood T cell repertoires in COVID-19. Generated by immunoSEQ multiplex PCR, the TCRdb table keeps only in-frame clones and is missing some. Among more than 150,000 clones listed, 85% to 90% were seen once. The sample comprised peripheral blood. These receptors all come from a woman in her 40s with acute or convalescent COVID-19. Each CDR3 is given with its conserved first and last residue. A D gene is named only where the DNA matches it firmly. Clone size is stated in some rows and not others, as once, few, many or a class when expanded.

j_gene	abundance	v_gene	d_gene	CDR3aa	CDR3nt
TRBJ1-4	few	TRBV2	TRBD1	CASSSVTGQGTNEKLFF	TGTGCCAGCAGTTCTGTAACCGGACAGGGCACTAATGAAAAACTGTTTTTT
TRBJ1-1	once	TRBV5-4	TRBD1	CASSTALDRVNTEAFF	TGTGCCAGCAGCACGGCGTTGGACAGGGTTAACACTGAAGCTTTCTTT
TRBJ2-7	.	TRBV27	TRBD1	CASSKWGRGLSSEQYF	TGTGCCAGCAGCAAATGGGGCAGGGGGCTTTCGAGTGAGCAGTACTTC
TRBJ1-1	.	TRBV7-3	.	CASSSELATEAFF	TGTGCCAGCAGCTCGGAGCTAGCTACTGAAGCTTTCTTT
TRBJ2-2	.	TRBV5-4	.	CASSREQPYTGELFF	TGTGCCAGCAGCCGTGAACAGCCCTACACCGGGGAGCTGTTTTTT
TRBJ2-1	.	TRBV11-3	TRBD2	CASSLSGSGSSSGEQFF	TGTGCCAGCAGCCTTAGTGGTAGCGGGAGCTCTTCGGGTGAGCAGTTCTTC
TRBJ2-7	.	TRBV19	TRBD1	CASSIAGTGREQYF	TGTGCCAGTAGTATTGCCGGGACAGGGAGGGAGCAGTACTTC
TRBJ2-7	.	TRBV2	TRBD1	CASSETGGTSYEQYF	TGTGCCAGCAGCGAAACAGGGGGCACTTCCTACGAGCAGTACTTC
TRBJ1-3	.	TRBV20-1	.	CSASVPISGNTIYF	TGCAGTGCTAGTGTACCTATCTCTGGAAACACCATATATTTT
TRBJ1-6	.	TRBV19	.	CASRTSAGHGNSPLHF	TGTGCCAGTAGAACCTCCGCGGGCCATGGTAATTCACCCCTCCACTTT
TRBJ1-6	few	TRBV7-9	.	CASSSGQWYNSPLHF	TGTGCCAGCAGCTCCGGACAGTGGTATAATTCACCCCTCCACTTT
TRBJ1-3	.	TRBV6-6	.	CASSPGFSGNTIYF	TGTGCCAGCAGCCCAGGGTTCTCTGGAAACACCATATATTTT
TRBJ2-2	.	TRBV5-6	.	CASSWGVGLGGELFF	TGTGCCAGCAGCTGGGGCGTGGGGCTGGGCGGGGAGCTGTTTTTT
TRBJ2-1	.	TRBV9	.	CASSVAPSLDNEQFF	TGTGCCAGCAGCGTAGCCCCTAGTCTGGACAATGAGCAGTTCTTC
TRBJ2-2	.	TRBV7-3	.	CASSFPAQGANTGELFF	TGTGCCAGCAGCTTCCCGGCACAGGGAGCGAACACCGGGGAGCTGTTTTTT
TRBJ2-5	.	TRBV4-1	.	CASSQGSSGEGETQYF	TGCGCCAGCAGCCAAGGTTCTTCGGGGGAAGGAGAGACCCAGTACTTC
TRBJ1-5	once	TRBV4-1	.	CASSQAPAGNSNQPQHF	TGCGCCAGCAGCCAAGCTCCGGCAGGAAATAGCAATCAGCCCCAGCATTTT
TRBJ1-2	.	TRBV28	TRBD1	CASSRGGSYGYTF	TGTGCCAGCAGCCGAGGGGGCAGCTATGGCTACACCTTC
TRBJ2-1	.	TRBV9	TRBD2	CASSGTSGIREQFF	TGTGCCAGCAGCGGGACTAGCGGGATTAGGGAGCAGTTCTTC
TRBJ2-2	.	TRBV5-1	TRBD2	CASSLGLLAVGEGSTGELFF	TGCGCCAGCAGCTTGGGATTACTAGCGGTTGGGGAGGGGAGCACCGGGGAGCTGTTTTTT
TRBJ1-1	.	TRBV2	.	CASRLEGEAFF	TGTGCCAGCAGGTTGGAGGGTGAAGCTTTCTTT
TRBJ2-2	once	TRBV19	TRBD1	CASSRGRYTGELFF	TGTGCCAGTAGCAGGGGGCGTTACACCGGGGAGCTGTTTTTT
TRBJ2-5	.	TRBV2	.	CASSLDRVGTQYF	TGTGCCAGCAGTCTGGACAGAGTAGGGACCCAGTACTTC
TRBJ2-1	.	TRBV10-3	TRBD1	CAISEARPGTGAYNEQFF	TGTGCCATCAGTGAGGCACGCCCCGGGACAGGGGCCTACAATGAGCAGTTCTTC
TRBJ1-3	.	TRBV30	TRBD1	CAWSVLRGGSQLPSGNTIYF	TGTGCCTGGAGTGTATTACGAGGGGGCAGTCAACTTCCCTCTGGAAACACCATATATTTT
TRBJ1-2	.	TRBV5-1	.	CASSFSGEGYTF	TGCGCCAGCAGCTTTTCAGGGGAGGGCTACACCTTC
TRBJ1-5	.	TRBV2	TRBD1	CASSIEGQATSRPQHF	TGTGCCAGCAGTATAGAGGGACAGGCGACCAGTCGGCCCCAGCATTTT
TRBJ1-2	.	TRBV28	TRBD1	CASSTGQSYGYTF	TGTGCCAGCAGTACGGGACAGAGCTATGGCTACACCTTC
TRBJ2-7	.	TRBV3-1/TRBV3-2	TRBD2	CASSRGGQGDRQYF	TGTGCCAGCAGCCGGGGAGGGCAGGGTGATAGGCAGTACTTC
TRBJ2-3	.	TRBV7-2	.	CASSLAVLAASSTDTQYF	TGTGCCAGCAGCTTAGCAGTATTAGCGGCGTCTAGCACAGATACGCAGTATTTT
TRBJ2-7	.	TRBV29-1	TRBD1	CSVEIGTGDYEQYF	TGCAGCGTTGAAATCGGGACAGGGGACTACGAGCAGTACTTC
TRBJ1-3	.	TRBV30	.	CAWISTETGSGNTIYF	TGTGCCTGGATTAGCACGGAGACTGGCTCTGGAAACACCATATATTTT
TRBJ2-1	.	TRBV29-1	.	CSVTHTAGSSYNEQFF	TGCAGCGTCACGCACACGGCGGGGAGCTCCTACAATGAGCAGTTCTTC
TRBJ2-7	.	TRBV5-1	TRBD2	CASSLPTSGRKGEQYF	TGCGCCAGCAGCCTTCCGACTAGCGGGAGGAAGGGCGAGCAGTACTTC
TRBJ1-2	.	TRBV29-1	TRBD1	CSVEDRDRGLYGYTF	TGCAGCGTTGAAGACCGGGACAGGGGGCTCTATGGCTACACCTTC
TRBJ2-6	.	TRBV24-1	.	CATSDSRQTFFSGANVLTF	TGTGCCACCAGTGATTCCCGACAGACCTTTTTCTCTGGGGCCAACGTCCTGACTTTC
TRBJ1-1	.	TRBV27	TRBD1	CASSRGQGGMNTEAFF	TGTGCCAGCAGTCGCGGACAGGGCGGGATGAACACTGAAGCTTTCTTT
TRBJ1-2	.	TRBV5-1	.	CASSSEQYNYGYTF	TGCGCCAGCAGCTCGGAACAGTATAACTATGGCTACACCTTC
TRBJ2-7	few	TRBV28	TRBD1	CASSLSTGTGAYEQYF	TGTGCCAGCAGTTTATCCACCGGGACAGGGGCCTACGAGCAGTACTTC
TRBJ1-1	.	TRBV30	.	CAWSVNMNTEAFF	TGTGCCTGGAGTGTAAACATGAACACTGAAGCTTTCTTT
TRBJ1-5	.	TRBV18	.	CASSRYENQPQHF	TGTGCCAGCTCACGGTACGAGAATCAGCCCCAGCATTTT
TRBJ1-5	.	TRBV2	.	CASSESRELPQHF	TGTGCCAGCAGTGAATCTCGTGAGTTACCCCAGCATTTT
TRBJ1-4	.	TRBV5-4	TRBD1	CASSLAARGNEKLFF	TGTGCCAGCAGCTTGGCCGCCAGGGGGAATGAAAAACTGTTTTTT
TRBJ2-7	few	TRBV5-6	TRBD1	CASSWGTGSLGEQYF	TGTGCCAGCAGCTGGGGGACAGGGAGTTTAGGCGAGCAGTACTTC
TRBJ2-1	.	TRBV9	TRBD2	CASSVVVSGRFSEQFF	TGTGCCAGCAGCGTAGTTGTAAGCGGGAGATTTAGTGAGCAGTTCTTC
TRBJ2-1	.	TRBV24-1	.	CATQGTNYNEQFF	TGTGCCACCCAGGGGACCAACTACAATGAGCAGTTCTTC
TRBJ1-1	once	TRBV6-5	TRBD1	CASSPTGATTEAFF	TGTGCCAGCAGTCCGACAGGGGCCACCACTGAAGCTTTCTTT
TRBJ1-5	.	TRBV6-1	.	CASSEWSESNQPQHF	TGTGCCAGCAGTGAATGGAGTGAGAGCAATCAGCCCCAGCATTTT
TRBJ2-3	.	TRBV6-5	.	CARSLASTDTQYF	TGTGCCAGGTCCCTAGCTAGCACAGATACGCAGTATTTT
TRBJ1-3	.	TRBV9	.	CASSADRSSGNTIYF	TGTGCCAGCAGCGCCGACAGGAGCTCTGGAAACACCATATATTTT
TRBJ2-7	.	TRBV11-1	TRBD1	CASSLGGQGIPYEQYF	TGTGCCAGCAGCTTAGGAGGACAGGGAATTCCCTACGAGCAGTACTTC